The 25 T cell receptor beta chains reported below all come from one sample, sequenced in a study of T cell responses to AZD1222 COVID-19 vaccine (dated by TCRdb to the early 2020s). Receptor libraries were prepared by the immunoSEQ multiplex PCR assay. The table was pulled from immuneACCESS by TCRdb, which kept in-frame rearrangements only. Such tables lose some clones; where checked, under half of the loss comes from unresolved V genes, and the rest has no known cause. For this sample there are nearly 200,000 clones; approximately 93% appear just once. Clones ranked in the top ten supply 1% of the sample. According to the study, the label for this sample's time point signals: about 28 days (+/-7) after the second vaccine dose. The sample consisted of peripheral blood, taken 28 days after the second AZD1222 dose. These receptor sequences come from an adult who received the AZD1222 COVID-19 vaccine.

The chain recombines TRBV6-5 with TRBJ1-5; no reliable D call. There are 14 residues in the CDR3. V lost 0 bases and J lost 0, with 3 bases in between. Germline values: CDR1 MNHEY, CDR2 SVGAGI. CDR3: CASSYSFSNQPQHF. Here the CDR3 DNA reads TGTGCCAGCAGTTACTCGTTTAGCAATCAGCCCCAGCATTTT.

The chain uses TRBV3-1 (or the pseudogene TRBV3-2) and TRBJ1-2; the D gene is possibly TRBD1 (6 bases). V shed 7 bases and J shed 8 bases, with 11 bases lying between them. From germline, CDR1 is LGHDT and CDR2 YNNKEL (reference sequence). The CDR3 spans 11 residues. CDR3 sequence (DNA): TGTGCCAGCAAGGCTACAGGGGGCTACACCTTC. Its translation: CASKATGGYTF.

This chain connects TRBV4-1 to TRBJ1-1; 7 bases line up with TRBD1. Germline CDR1 is MGHRA and CDR2 is YSYEKL. CDR3 size: 15 residues. Trimming removed 0 bases from V and 7 bases from J; junction bases left unmatched: 8. CDR3 region: CASSQDRTGVGEAFF. The DNA for the CDR3 is TGCGCCAGCAGCCAAGACCGCACAGGGGTGGGTGAAGCTTTCTTT.

V usage is TRBV5-1 and J usage is TRBJ2-1, with D unresolved. V was pared by 1 base and J by 6 bases, with 8 bases between. This CDR3 is built from 13 residues. Germline loops: CDR1 SGHRS, CDR2 YFSETQ. CDR3 in DNA: TGCGCCAGCAGCTTGTTGGCGCCCAATGAGCAGTTCTTC. This encodes CASSLLAPNEQFF.

The rearrangement joins TRBV7-8 to TRBJ2-7; the match to TRBD2 covers 11 bases. From germline, CDR1 is SGHVS and CDR2 FQNEAQ. This CDR3 has 15 amino acids. V lost 6 bases and J lost 1; bases outside the gene matches: 5. For the CDR3, the DNA is TGTGCCAGCAGGCCCGGGACTAGCGGATCCTACGAGCAGTACTTC. It translates to CASRPGTSGSYEQYF.

V gene TRBV7-3 combines with J gene TRBJ1-1, with D possibly matching TRBD1 (6 bases). The germline V and J ends were trimmed by 2 bases and 4 bases, with 14 bases remaining between them. The CDR3 contains 15 residues. From germline, CDR1 is SGHTA and CDR2 FQGTGA. Here the CDR3 reads CASSLLPGGGTEAFF. CDR3 coding DNA: TGTGCCAGCAGCTTACTTCCGGGGGGCGGCACTGAAGCTTTCTTT. Based on the CDR3 plus reference TRBV7-3 and TRBJ1-1, the full variable domain is GAGVSQTPSNKVTEKGKYVELRCDPISGHTALYWYRQSLGQGPEFLIYFQGTGAADDSGLPNDRFFAVRPEGSVSTLKIQRTERGDSAVYLCASSLLPGGGTEAFFGQGTRLTVV.

The chain links TRBV5-6 to TRBJ1-4; possibly TRBD1 for D (5 bases). Trimming removed 4 bases from V and 1 base from J, with 20 bases in between. This CDR3 comprises 18 residues. Germline values: CDR1 SGHDT, CDR2 YYEEEE. This CDR3 is CASSPGKYRTLTNEKLFF. In DNA form, the CDR3 reads TGTGCCAGCAGCCCGGGGAAGTACAGGACCTTAACTAATGAAAAACTGTTTTTT.

The chain combines TRBV6-1 with TRBJ2-7; D might be TRBD2 (7 bases). The CDR3 contains 18 residues. V lost 2 bases and J lost 1, with 21 bases in between. CDR1 is MNHNS, CDR2 SASEGT, per germline. The CDR3: CASSENGFGGGQSYEQYF. The CDR3 nucleotides read TGTGCCAGCAGTGAAAATGGCTTTGGGGGGGGCCAATCCTACGAGCAGTACTTC.

This clone was counted once. V is TRBV2 and J is TRBJ2-1, with no clear D. The CDR3 runs to 13 residues. Trimming left V 6 bases short and J 0 bases short, with 6 bases between. The germline V gene has CDR1 SNHLY and CDR2 FYNNEI. The CDR3 is CASRNFSYNEQFF. The CDR3 DNA follows: TGTGCCAGCAGGAACTTCTCCTACAATGAGCAGTTCTTC.

The V and J genes are TRBV28 and TRBJ1-2, with D hard to call. The V and J ends lost 2 bases and 1 base respectively, with 11 bases between them. This CDR3 has 15 amino acids. CDR1 and CDR2 (germline): MDHEN, SYDVKM. CDR3 region: CASSLSGFRNYGYTF. DNA for the CDR3: TGTGCCAGCAGTTTAAGTGGGTTCCGTAACTATGGCTACACCTTC.

The chain links TRBV13 to TRBJ1-1; D gene ambiguous. The CDR3 runs to 13 residues. Looked up from germline, CDR1 is PRHDT and CDR2 is FYEKMQ (reference sequence). The V gene lost 1 base and the J gene lost 8 bases, with 11 bases spanning the gap. The CDR3 reads CASSLVAGHEAFF. In DNA form, the CDR3 reads TGTGCCAGCAGCTTAGTGGCGGGTCACGAAGCTTTCTTT.

The chain joins TRBV11-3 to TRBJ2-5; 9 nucleotides align to TRBD1. Germline CDR1 SGHNT, CDR2 YENEEA. The junction had 12 bases not matched to a gene; V was cut back by 0 bases and J by 4 bases. The CDR3 is made up of 18 amino acids. CDR3 nucleotide sequence: TGTGCCAGCAGCTTAGACCCGACTAGGACAGGGGAGGGAGAGACCCAGTACTTC. This sequence encodes CASSLDPTRTGEGETQYF.

The chain has TRBV5-1 and TRBJ2-6; 8 positions match TRBD1. This CDR3 region has 14 residues. Germline-derived CDR1 and CDR2 are SGHRS and YFSETQ. Trimming at V came to 7 bases and at J to 1 base, leaving 1 base not matched to a gene. The DNA of the CDR3 is TGCGCCAGCGGACAGGGTTCTGGGGCCAACGTCCTGACTTTC. Translation: CASGQGSGANVLTF.

This clone has only one observation. V usage is TRBV30 and J usage is TRBJ2-3; 9 positions agree with TRBD1. CDR1 and CDR2 from the germline V gene are GTSNPN and SVGIG (reference sequence). The trim removed 0 bases at V and 7 bases at J, leaving 8 bases unmatched. This CDR3 is 15 amino acids long. The CDR3 is CAWSVLHRGLYTQYF. DNA for the CDR3: TGTGCCTGGAGTGTACTACACAGGGGGCTATATACGCAGTATTTT.

V gene TRBV13 combines with J gene TRBJ2-7, with unresolved D. CDR3 length: 16 amino acids. V was trimmed by 5 bases and J by 0 bases, leaving 17 bases between them. CDR1 PRHDT and CDR2 FYEKMQ come from the germline V gene (reference sequence). The CDR3 DNA reads as TGTGCCAGCAGCCCCTCGGCGCTAACTACCTCCTACGAGCAGTACTTC. It encodes CASSPSALTTSYEQYF.

The chain links TRBV10-1 to TRBJ1-5; D is undetermined. CDR1 WNHNN and CDR2 SYGVQD come from the germline V gene (reference sequence). With 11 bases removed from V and 7 bases from J, the gap between germline ends came to 15 bases. CDR3 length: 12 residues. The CDR3 DNA sequence: TGCGCCCTTGTGGCCGTTCGGCAGCCCCAGCATTTT. This encodes CALVAVRQPQHF.

This rearrangement joins TRBV12-3 or TRBV12-4 to TRBJ2-2, with D unclear. The V end lost 6 bases, the J end lost 3 bases, and 8 bases lay between the germline ends. CDR3 size: 13 residues. This CDR3 reads CASSPGDTGELFF. CDR3 sequence (DNA): TGTGCCAGCAGCCCCGGCGACACCGGGGAGCTGTTTTTT.

The chain recombines TRBV1 with TRBJ2-1; whether TRBD2, the table's D call, matches the DNA was not checked. TRBV1 corresponds to a pseudogene. This CDR3 comprises 13 residues. The CDR3 reads CTSRWRGAYEQFF. In DNA form, the CDR3 reads TGCACCAGCAGGTGGCGGGGGGCTTATGAGCAGTTCTTC.

The rearrangement joins TRBV11-2 to TRBJ1-2; TRBD1 agrees at 8 bases. CDR1 and CDR2 from the germline V gene are SGHAT and FQNNGV. This CDR3 has 14 residues. Trimming at V came to 7 bases and at J to 8 bases, leaving 12 bases not matched to a gene. CDR3 DNA: TGTGCCAGCAACTCCTATACAGGGGGGGGAGGCTACACCTTC. It specifies CASNSYTGGGGYTF.

As to this clone: The same CDR3 can be traced to other DNA sequences in this sample. The chain is built from TRBV2 and TRBJ1-2; tentatively, D is TRBD1 (5 bases). Germline loops: CDR1 SNHLY, CDR2 FYNNEI. V lost 4 bases and J lost 6, with 12 bases in between. CDR3 length: 13 residues. The CDR3 sequence: CASSVGRADGYTF. In DNA form, the CDR3 reads TGTGCCAGCAGTGTGGGCAGGGCCGATGGCTACACCTTC.

This clone has a handful of counts. V gene TRBV12-5 combines with J gene TRBJ2-7; D is unresolved. This CDR3 is built from 12 residues. Per germline, CDR1 LGHNT and CDR2 FRNRAP. The V end was cut by 5 bases, the J end by 2 bases, with 7 bases between. The CDR3 nucleotides read TGTGCTAGTGGTCCGGACCCCTACGAGCAGTACTTC. As protein: CASGPDPYEQYF.

Here the CDR3 reads CASSPTNTGGREKLFF. Written as DNA, the CDR3 is TGTGCCAGCTCACCTACAAACACAGGGGGACGAGAAAAACTGTTTTTT. The J gene is TRBJ1-4, the V gene TRBV18, with 8 bases lining up with TRBD1. This CDR3 is built from 16 residues. Germline V gene lookup returns CDR1 KGHSH and CDR2 LQKENI. V gave up 3 bases and J gave up 8 bases; unmatched junction bases: 11.

This clone was observed a single time. The CDR3 nucleotides are TGTGCCAGCAGGACAGGGTTTATGCAGCCCCAGCATTTT. Translating it yields CASRTGFMQPQHF. The J gene is TRBJ1-5, the V gene TRBV2; the match to TRBD1 covers 7 bases. The CDR3 loop spans 13 amino acids. With 6 bases clipped from V and 7 bases from J, the junction kept 6 bases outside the gene matches. CDR1 and CDR2 (germline): SNHLY, FYNNEI.

The V gene is TRBV28, the J gene TRBJ1-2; D gene uncertain. CDR1 and CDR2 (germline): MDHEN, SYDVKM. V lost 7 bases and J lost 0, with 12 bases in between. The CDR3 has 14 residues. CDR3 in amino acids: CASTLDGTNYGYTF. In nucleotides, the CDR3 is TGTGCCAGCACCCTCGACGGCACTAACTATGGCTACACCTTC.

This sequence joins TRBV5-5 and TRBJ2-3; no clear D. This CDR3 is built from 13 residues. Germline V gene sequence: CDR1 SGHKS, CDR2 YYEKEE (reference sequence). V was shortened by 0 bases and J by 3 bases, with 5 bases between the two germline ends. CDR3 amino acids: CASSLAVTDTQYF. As DNA, the CDR3 is TGTGCCAGCAGCTTGGCAGTTACAGATACGCAGTATTTT.